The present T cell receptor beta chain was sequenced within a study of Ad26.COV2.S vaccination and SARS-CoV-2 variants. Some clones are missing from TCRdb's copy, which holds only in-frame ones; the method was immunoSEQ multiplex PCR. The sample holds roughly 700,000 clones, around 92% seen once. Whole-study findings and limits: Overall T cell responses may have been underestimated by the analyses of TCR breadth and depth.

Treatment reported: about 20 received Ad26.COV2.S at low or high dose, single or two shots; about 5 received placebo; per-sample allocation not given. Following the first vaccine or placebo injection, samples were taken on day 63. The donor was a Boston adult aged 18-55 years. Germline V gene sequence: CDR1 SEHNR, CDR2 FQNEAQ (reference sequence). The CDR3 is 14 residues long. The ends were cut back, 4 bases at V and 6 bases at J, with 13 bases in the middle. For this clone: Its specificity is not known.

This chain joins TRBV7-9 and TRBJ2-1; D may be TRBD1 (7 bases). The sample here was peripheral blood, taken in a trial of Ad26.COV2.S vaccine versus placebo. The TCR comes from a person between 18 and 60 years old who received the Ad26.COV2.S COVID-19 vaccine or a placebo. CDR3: CASSSGGSSNEQFF. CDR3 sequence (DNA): TGTGCCAGCAGCTCAGGGGGGAGTTCCAATGAGCAGTTCTTC.